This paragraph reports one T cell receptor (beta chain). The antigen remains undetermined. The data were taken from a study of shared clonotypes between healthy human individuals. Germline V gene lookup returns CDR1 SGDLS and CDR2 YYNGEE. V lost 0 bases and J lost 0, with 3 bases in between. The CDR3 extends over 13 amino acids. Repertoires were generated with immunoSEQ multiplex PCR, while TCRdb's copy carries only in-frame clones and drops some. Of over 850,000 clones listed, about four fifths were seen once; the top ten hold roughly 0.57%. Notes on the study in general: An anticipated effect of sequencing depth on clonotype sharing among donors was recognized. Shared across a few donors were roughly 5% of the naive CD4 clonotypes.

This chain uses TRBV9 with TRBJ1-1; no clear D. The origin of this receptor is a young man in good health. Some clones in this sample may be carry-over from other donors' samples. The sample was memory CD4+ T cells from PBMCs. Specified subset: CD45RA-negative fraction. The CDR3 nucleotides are TGTGCCAGCAGCGTAGTTGTGAACACTGAAGCTTTCTTT. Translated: CASSVVVNTEAFF.